Many counts were recorded for the clone carrying this T cell receptor beta chain. The sample is drawn from a study of regulatory T cells in long-lasting Graves disease. The CDR3 loop spans 13 amino acids. CDR1 is MNHNS, CDR2 SASEGT, per germline. V was pared by 7 bases and J by 7 bases, with 14 bases between. Arm-PCR of CDR3 regions with iRepertoire HTBI primers generated TCR beta libraries. TCRdb reprocessed the multiplex PCR reads with MiXCR, giving one entry per CDR3 protein. This table holds approximately 500,000 distinct CDR3 sequences, about 22% found once. The time point here: persistent/refractory GD, antithyroid drugs over 5 years with positive TRAb. Extracted RNA from PBMCs served as the source of the TCR library.

Sequencing was performed on peripheral blood mononuclear cells (PBMCs), taken when the disease was refractory, from a patient treated with antithyroid drugs. This chain connects TRBV6-1 to TRBJ1-5; possibly TRBD1 for D (6 bases). This receptor was taken from a female donor with Graves disease. The CDR3 nucleotides read TGTGCCAGCACTACAGGGCTTGGACAGCCCCAGCATTTT. Amino acid sequence: CASTTGLGQPQHF.